These 28 T cell receptor beta chains were sequenced from one sample in a study of identical twins. Each CDR3 protein gets one entry after TCRdb re-called the 5' RACE reads with MiXCR. The data hold 450,000 to 650,000 distinct CDR3 sequences, with roughly 15% observed a single time. In addition, the sample was reused for a study of yellow fever vaccine responses in identical twins.

Sequenced material: CD4+ T cells sorted from blood. The receptor source for this set is a woman aged 18-35 years in good health.

This clonotype was recorded at least ten times. The genes are TRBV12-3 or TRBV12-4 and TRBJ1-2; D ambiguous. V lost 3 bases and J 6 bases, leaving 8 bases between the germline ends. This CDR3 spans 12 amino acids. This CDR3 reads CASSFPGHGYTF. The CDR3 nucleotides read TGTGCCAGCAGTTTTCCCGGACATGGCTACACCTTC.

This sequence joins TRBV7-8 and TRBJ2-1, with 12 bases fitting TRBD2. The CDR3 is made up of 13 amino acids. Looked up from germline, CDR1 is SGHVS and CDR2 is FQNEAQ. V lost 5 bases, J lost 9 bases, and 2 bases stayed unmatched. Written as DNA, the CDR3 is TGTGCCAGCAGCCCGACTAGCGGGAGTGAGCAGTTCTTC. Protein product: CASSPTSGSEQFF. The full variable domain, rest sourced from reference TRBV7-8 and TRBJ2-1, is GAGVSQSPRYKVAKRGQDVALRCDPISGHVSLFWYQQALGQGPEFLTYFQNEAQLDKSGLPSDRFFAERPEGSVSTLKIQRTQQEDSAVYLCASSPTSGSEQFFGPGTRLTVL.

A few counts support this clonotype. The J gene is TRBJ1-5, the V gene TRBV9; tentative D call: TRBD1 (6 bases). This CDR3 spans 15 amino acids. The germline gives CDR1 SGDLS, CDR2 YYNGEE. V was clipped by 0 bases and J by 2 bases, with 9 bases between them. CDR3 in amino acids: CASSVGPGGNQPQHF. The CDR3 region has the DNA TGTGCCAGCAGCGTAGGGCCAGGGGGCAATCAGCCCCAGCATTTT.

The V and J genes are TRBV20-1 and TRBJ2-3; 10 positions match TRBD2. After removal of 0 bases from V and 3 bases from J, the junction contained 3 bases not matched to a gene. Germline loops: CDR1 DFQATT, CDR2 SNEGSKA (reference sequence). This CDR3 region has 15 residues. The CDR3 bases are TGCAGTGCTAGAGAAGCGGGAGGGGGGACAGATACGCAGTATTTT. This sequence encodes CSAREAGGGTDTQYF.

This clonotype was picked up many times. V usage is TRBV12-3 or TRBV12-4 and J usage is TRBJ1-5; maybe TRBD1 (5 bases). V was trimmed by 1 base and J by 6 bases, leaving 7 bases between them. This CDR3 comprises 13 residues. CDR3 sequence (DNA): TGTGCCAGCAGTTTAGGGGGGGGTCAGCCCCAGCATTTT. It codes for CASSLGGGQPQHF.

V usage is TRBV27 and J usage is TRBJ2-7; the match to TRBD2 covers 15 bases. CDR3 length equals 17 residues. J gave up 5 bases and V 5 bases, and 10 bases lay outside the gene matches. The germline V gene has CDR1 MNHEY and CDR2 SMNVEV (reference sequence). CDR3 residues: CASSLLGLAGGVNEQYF. The DNA of the CDR3 is TGTGCCAGCAGTCTGCTAGGACTAGCGGGAGGGGTTAACGAGCAGTACTTC.

The V call is TRBV7-8, the J call TRBJ2-3, with unresolved D. The CDR3 is made up of 12 amino acids. V lost 3 bases, J lost 6 bases, and 7 bases lay in between. Germline V gene sequence: CDR1 SGHVS, CDR2 FQNEAQ. DNA for the CDR3: TGTGCCAGCAGCTTTTTGGGCGATACGCAGTATTTT. Translated: CASSFLGDTQYF.

This clonotype was detected a few times. The CDR3 coding sequence is TGTGCCAGCAGTTTCGACAGCATCGCTCCCCAGCATTTT. It specifies CASSFDSIAPQHF. This chain uses TRBV28 with TRBJ1-5; D possibly corresponds to TRBD1 (5 bases). The ends were cut back, 3 bases at V and 10 bases at J, with 13 bases in the middle. In germline, CDR1 is MDHEN, CDR2 SYDVKM. This CDR3 spans 13 amino acids.

The CDR3, as DNA: TGTGCCAGCAGCCAACTACAGGGTTTAGATACGCAGTATTTT. Amino acid sequence: CASSQLQGLDTQYF. The chain uses TRBV4-2 and TRBJ2-3; perhaps TRBD1 as D (6 bases). The CDR3 covers 14 residues. Germline V gene data show CDR1 as LGHNA and CDR2 as YNFKEQ. V was cut by 2 bases and J by 5 bases, with 11 bases left in between.

This clonotype has a handful of counts. This sequence joins TRBV5-1 and TRBJ2-3; D not certain. V was clipped by 4 bases and J by 4 bases, with 13 bases between them. CDR1 and CDR2 from the germline V gene are SGHRS and YFSETQ. The CDR3 sequence is 14 residues long. CDR3 sequence: CASSNVGPPDTQYF. The CDR3 nucleotides are TGCGCCAGCAGCAACGTAGGACCCCCAGATACGCAGTATTTT.

The chain combines TRBV24-1 with TRBJ1-5; D is ambiguous. Germline V gives CDR1 KGHDR, CDR2 SFDVKD. The CDR3 contains 13 residues. V dropped 6 bases and J dropped 4 bases, with 9 bases sitting between them. CDR3 sequence: CATSNGRNQPQHF. For the CDR3, the DNA is TGTGCCACCAGTAACGGGAGGAATCAGCCCCAGCATTTT.

The table lists this clonotype with a few counts. The chain carries TRBV5-6 and TRBJ2-1; D may be TRBD2 (6 bases). Germline CDR1 is SGHDT and CDR2 is YYEEEE. The CDR3 contains 12 residues. V lost 3 bases and J lost 7, with 8 bases in between. CDR3 DNA: TGTGCCAGCAGCTATGGGAGGAATGAGCAGTTCTTC. Translation gives CASSYGRNEQFF.

In this sample, this clonotype turned up a few times. This chain connects TRBV6-2 or TRBV6-3 to TRBJ2-7, with TRBD1 as a possible D gene (6 bases). The length of the CDR3 is 15 residues. Germline lookup yields CDR1 MNHEY and CDR2 SVGEGT. V was pared by 8 bases and J by 6 bases, with 23 bases between. The chain's CDR3 is CASHPSGTLLSEQYV. In nucleotides, the CDR3 is TGTGCCAGCCATCCATCAGGGACACTCCTATCCGAGCAGTACGTC.

This clonotype was counted between two and nine times. The chain uses TRBV20-1 and TRBJ2-1; 7 nucleotides line up with TRBD2. This CDR3 has 14 amino acids. Trimming at V came to 2 bases and at J to 4 bases, leaving 5 bases not matched to a gene. CDR1 is DFQATT, CDR2 SNEGSKA, per germline (reference sequence). CDR3 residues: CSARLRTSYNEQFF. CDR3 DNA: TGCAGTGCTAGATTACGGACTAGTTACAATGAGCAGTTCTTC.

This clonotype occurred a few times. V gene TRBV28 combines with J gene TRBJ2-5; the D call may be TRBD1 or TRBD2 (5 bases each). Deletions cut 9 bases from V and 3 bases from J, with 17 bases between. CDR1 is MDHEN, CDR2 SYDVKM, per germline. The CDR3 spans 14 residues. CDR3 coding DNA: TGTGCCAGTCAACCGGGGCGGCCTAAAGAGACCCAGTACTTC. Its protein product is CASQPGRPKETQYF. The full variable domain, its missing parts supplied by reference TRBV28 and TRBJ2-5, is DVKVTQSSRYLVKRTGEKVFLECVQDMDHENMFWYRQDPGLGLRLIYFSYDVKMKEKGDIPEGYSVSREKKERFSLILESASTNQTSMYLCASQPGRPKETQYFGPGTRLLVL.

This clonotype was counted only a few times. The chain links TRBV9 to TRBJ2-5; a possible D gene is TRBD1 (6 bases). Germline CDR1 SGDLS, CDR2 YYNGEE. Trimming stripped 4 bases from V and 1 base from J, with 20 bases between. The CDR3 spans 17 residues. The CDR3 loop is CASSPRLGQRTQETQYF. The CDR3 DNA is TGTGCCAGCAGCCCTCGGCTCGGACAGAGGACCCAAGAGACCCAGTACTTC.

This clonotype has only a few counts. The V gene is TRBV10-3, the J gene TRBJ2-1, with D perhaps assigned TRBD1 or TRBD2 (5 bases each). Trimming removed 8 bases at V and 5 bases at J, with 13 bases between. CDR1 is ENHRY, CDR2 SYGVKD, per germline. The CDR3 contains 13 residues. The CDR3 nucleotides are TGTGCCATCCTAGGTGGGGGTAACAATGAGCAGTTCTTC. It specifies CAILGGGNNEQFF.

This clonotype was recorded a few times. The rearrangement uses TRBV5-1 and TRBJ2-1; TRBD1 agrees at 10 bases. The CDR3 is 14 residues long. CDR1 is SGHRS, CDR2 YFSETQ, per germline. V gave up 4 bases and J gave up 8 bases; unmatched junction bases: 6. CDR3 sequence (DNA): TGCGCCAGCAGCCCCGGACAGGGGGACGATGAGCAGTTCTTC. This sequence encodes CASSPGQGDDEQFF.

This clonotype was detected only a few times. This sequence joins TRBV20-1 and TRBJ1-1; tentatively, D is TRBD1 (5 bases). Per germline, CDR1 DFQATT and CDR2 SNEGSKA (reference sequence). Trimming cost V 2 bases and J 7 bases, with 14 bases left between them. The CDR3 loop spans 13 amino acids. The CDR3 is CSARLDITIEAFF. CDR3 bases: TGCAGTGCTAGACTGGACATAACGATTGAAGCTTTCTTT.

This clonotype was observed at least ten times. The chain combines TRBV7-2 with TRBJ1-2; TRBD1 aligns across 7 bases. V lost 4 bases, J lost 4 bases, and 6 bases stayed unmatched. The germline gives CDR1 SGHTA, CDR2 FQGNSA. This CDR3 has 14 amino acids. The CDR3 is CASSSEPGGYGYTF. In DNA form, the CDR3 reads TGTGCCAGCAGCTCCGAGCCAGGGGGCTATGGCTACACCTTC.

CDR3 nucleotides: TGCAGTGCTCTCGGGGAGCGGGGGGGCAGGAATGAGCAGTTCTTC. This sequence encodes CSALGERGGRNEQFF. The chain couples TRBV20-1 to TRBJ2-1; TRBD2 matches 10 bases. Unmatched junction bases numbered 11, after V lost 5 bases and J lost 7 bases. Germline V gene lookup returns CDR1 DFQATT and CDR2 SNEGSKA (reference sequence). There are 15 residues in the CDR3.

V is TRBV20-1 and J is TRBJ2-5, with 7 bases that match TRBD2. The V segment lost 0 bases and the J segment 5 bases; nucleotides outside the gene matches: 12. The CDR3 sequence is 16 residues long. CDR1 DFQATT and CDR2 SNEGSKA come from the germline V gene (reference sequence). CDR3 protein: CSARDVLAEWRETQYF. As DNA, the CDR3 is TGCAGTGCTAGAGATGTTCTAGCGGAGTGGAGGGAGACCCAGTACTTC.

This clonotype was seen more than once but under ten times. J is TRBJ2-7 and V is TRBV2; no firm D call. The CDR3 has 13 amino acids. Germline CDR1 SNHLY, CDR2 FYNNEI. V lost 3 bases to trimming and J lost 3 bases, with 9 bases between them. CDR3 amino acids: CASSDQPFYEQYF. In DNA, the CDR3 is TGTGCCAGCAGTGACCAGCCCTTCTACGAGCAGTACTTC. Looking up the rest from reference TRBV2 and TRBJ2-7 gives the full variable domain: EPEVTQTPSHQVTQMGQEVILRCVPISNHLYFYWYRQILGQKVEFLVSFYNNEISEKSEIFDDQFSVERPDGSNFTLKIRSTKLEDSAMYFCASSDQPFYEQYFGPGTRLTVT.

In this sample, this clonotype turned up a few times. This chain's CDR3 is CASSSTLAGGNTGELFF. The CDR3 DNA reads as TGCGCCAGCAGCTCCACCCTAGCGGGGGGGAACACCGGGGAGCTGTTTTTT. The V gene is TRBV5-1, the J gene TRBJ2-2; 11 nucleotides match TRBD2. The CDR3 spans 17 residues. V trimming: 3 bases; J trimming: 1 base; junction bases outside the gene matches: 5. CDR1 is SGHRS, CDR2 YFSETQ, per germline.

The CDR3 protein is CSARYLPGDTQYF. The CDR3 nucleotides read TGCAGTGCTAGATATCTCCCCGGAGATACGCAGTATTTT. The chain links TRBV20-1 to TRBJ2-3, with no clear D. The CDR3 runs 13 residues. The V gene's germline CDR1 is DFQATT and CDR2 SNEGSKA (reference sequence). Trimming stripped 2 bases from V and 5 bases from J, with 11 bases between.

The chain joins TRBV6-1 to TRBJ2-3, with 10 nucleotides matching TRBD2. The CDR3 runs to 14 residues. Losses at the gene ends were 6 bases for V and 11 bases for J; bases not matched to a gene: 11. Germline CDR1 MNHNS, CDR2 SASEGT. CDR3 sequence: CASSPGGSGGMQYF. The CDR3, as DNA: TGTGCCAGCAGCCCCGGAGGTAGCGGGGGGATGCAGTATTTT.

The chain combines TRBV10-3 with TRBJ2-3; maybe TRBD1 (5 bases). CDR3 length: 13 residues. V lost 6 bases and J 4 bases, leaving 11 bases between the germline ends. Germline V gives CDR1 ENHRY, CDR2 SYGVKD. The CDR3 sequence: CAISRQGPDTQYF. The CDR3 region has the DNA TGTGCCATCAGCAGGCAGGGTCCAGATACGCAGTATTTT.

In this sample, this clonotype turned up a few times. The V and J genes are TRBV28 and TRBJ1-1; no clear D gene. V was pared by 2 bases and J by 1 base, with 8 bases between. Germline assignment: CDR1 MDHEN and CDR2 SYDVKM. The CDR3 is 14 residues long. CDR3 region: CASSLPTGNTEAFF. For the CDR3, the DNA is TGTGCCAGCAGTTTACCGACGGGGAACACTGAAGCTTTCTTT.